These 5 T cell receptor beta chains were all obtained from the same sample, sequenced in a study of blood T cell repertoires in COVID-19. The method was immunoSEQ multiplex PCR; TCRdb's version includes in-frame clones alone and lacks a portion of them. The sample carries about 76,000 clones, 88% recorded once. Sample: peripheral blood. The receptors derive from a man in his forties or fifties with active COVID-19.

This chain joins TRBV28 and TRBJ2-1; TRBD1 matches at 8 bases. J lost 3 bases, V lost 5 bases, and 6 bases had no gene match. Per germline, CDR1 MDHEN and CDR2 SYDVKM. This CDR3 has 15 residues. The CDR3 here is CASSPPDRVYNEQFF. The CDR3 coding sequence is TGTGCCAGCAGTCCCCCGGACAGGGTCTACAATGAGCAGTTCTTC.

The V gene is TRBV12-3 or TRBV12-4, the J gene TRBJ1-6; the match to TRBD1 covers 7 bases. The CDR3 totals 12 residues. Trimming removed 5 bases from V and 12 bases from J; junction bases left unmatched: 4. CDR3 in DNA: TGTGCCAGCAGTGTACAGGGGCTACCCCTCCACTTT. This gives the protein CASSVQGLPLHF.

This clone was counted a single time. This chain connects TRBV11-1 to TRBJ2-1; 10 bases align to TRBD2. J lost 8 bases, V lost 6 bases, and 10 bases had no gene match. The CDR3 sequence is 15 residues long. Germline lookup yields CDR1 SGHAT and CDR2 FQDESV (reference sequence). The CDR3: CASRNKAGGRDEQFF. The CDR3 bases are TGTGCCAGCAGAAACAAAGCGGGAGGGCGGGATGAGCAGTTCTTC. Full variable domain (remainder filled in from reference TRBV11-1 and TRBJ2-1): EAEVAQSPRYKITEKSQAVAFWCDPISGHATLYWYRQILGQGPELLVQFQDESVVDDSQLPKDRFSAERLKGVDSTLKIQPAELGDSAMYLCASRNKAGGRDEQFFGPGTRLTVL.

The genes are TRBV5-6 and TRBJ1-3; D is perhaps TRBD1 (5 bases). The CDR3 loop spans 16 amino acids. Trimming removed 0 bases at V and 0 bases at J, with 10 bases between. The germline gives CDR1 SGHDT, CDR2 YYEEEE. The CDR3 nucleotides read TGTGCCAGCAGCTTGGACAGGTCTTTCTCTGGAAACACCATATATTTT. This codes for CASSLDRSFSGNTIYF.

The rearrangement joins TRBV5-6 to TRBJ1-1, with 7 bases identical to TRBD1. CDR1 is SGHDT, CDR2 YYEEEE, per germline. CDR3 length: 16 amino acids. The trim removed 5 bases at V and 1 base at J, leaving 11 bases unmatched. The CDR3 reads CASRHSTGVGNTEAFF. CDR3 DNA: TGTGCCAGCAGGCACTCTACAGGGGTGGGGAACACTGAAGCTTTCTTT.